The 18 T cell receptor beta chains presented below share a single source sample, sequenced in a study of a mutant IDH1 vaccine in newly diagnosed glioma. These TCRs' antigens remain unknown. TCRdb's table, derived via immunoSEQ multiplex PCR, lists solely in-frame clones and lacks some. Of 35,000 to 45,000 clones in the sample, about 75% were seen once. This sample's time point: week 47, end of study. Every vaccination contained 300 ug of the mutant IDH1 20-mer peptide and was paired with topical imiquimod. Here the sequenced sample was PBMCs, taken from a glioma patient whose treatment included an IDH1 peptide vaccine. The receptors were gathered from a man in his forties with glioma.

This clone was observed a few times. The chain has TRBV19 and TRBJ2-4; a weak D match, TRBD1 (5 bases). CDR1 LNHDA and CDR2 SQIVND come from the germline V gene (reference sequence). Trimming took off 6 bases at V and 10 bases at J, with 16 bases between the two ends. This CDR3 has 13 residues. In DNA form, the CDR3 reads TGTGCCAGTAGCGAGGCGGCAGGGCTTATTCAGTACTTC. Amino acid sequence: CASSEAAGLIQYF.

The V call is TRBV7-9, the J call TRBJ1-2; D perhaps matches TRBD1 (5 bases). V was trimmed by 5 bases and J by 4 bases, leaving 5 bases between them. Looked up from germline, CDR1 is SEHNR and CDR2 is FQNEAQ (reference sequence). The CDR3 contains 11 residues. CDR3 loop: CASSQGYGYTF. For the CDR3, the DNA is TGTGCCAGCAGCCAGGGCTATGGCTACACCTTC.

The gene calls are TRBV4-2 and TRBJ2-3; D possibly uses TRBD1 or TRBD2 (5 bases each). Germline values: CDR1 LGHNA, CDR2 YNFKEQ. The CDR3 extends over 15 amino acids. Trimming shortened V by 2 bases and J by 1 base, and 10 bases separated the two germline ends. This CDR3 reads CASSQRVGGTDTQYF. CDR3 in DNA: TGTGCCAGCAGCCAACGGGTGGGGGGCACAGATACGCAGTATTTT.

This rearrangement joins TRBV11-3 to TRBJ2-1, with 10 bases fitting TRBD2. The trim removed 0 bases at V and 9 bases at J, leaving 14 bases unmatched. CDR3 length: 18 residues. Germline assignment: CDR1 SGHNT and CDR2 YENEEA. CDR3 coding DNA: TGTGCCAGCAGCTTAGAGTCAAGCGGGAGGGCCATGCTAATTGAGCAGTTCTTC. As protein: CASSLESSGRAMLIEQFF.

This chain's CDR3 is CASSLGLDSGANVLTF. The CDR3 DNA is TGTGCCAGCAGCTTAGGACTGGACTCTGGGGCCAACGTCCTGACTTTC. The chain joins TRBV11-3 to TRBJ2-6; D not certain. CDR1 and CDR2 from the germline V gene are SGHNT and YENEEA. The ends were cut back, 1 base at V and 0 bases at J, with 7 bases in the middle. This CDR3 has 16 residues.

The CDR3 loop is CSVGPSGHGELFF. The CDR3, as DNA: TGCAGCGTCGGACCCAGCGGGCACGGGGAGCTGTTTTTT. V gene TRBV29-1 combines with J gene TRBJ2-2; a possible D gene is TRBD2 (6 bases). From germline, CDR1 is SQVTM and CDR2 ANQGSEA. The CDR3 covers 13 residues. Between the trimmed V and J ends, which lost 6 bases and 7 bases, there was a span of 15 bases.

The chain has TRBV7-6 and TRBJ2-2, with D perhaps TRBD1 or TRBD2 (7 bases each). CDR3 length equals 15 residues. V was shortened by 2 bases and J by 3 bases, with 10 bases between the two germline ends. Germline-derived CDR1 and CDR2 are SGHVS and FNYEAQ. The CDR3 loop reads CASSLSGTDTGELFF. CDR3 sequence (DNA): TGTGCCAGCAGCTTAAGCGGGACAGACACCGGGGAGCTGTTTTTT.

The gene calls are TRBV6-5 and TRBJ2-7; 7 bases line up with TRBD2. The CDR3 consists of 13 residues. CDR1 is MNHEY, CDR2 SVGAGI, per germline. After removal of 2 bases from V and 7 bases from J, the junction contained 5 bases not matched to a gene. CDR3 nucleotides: TGTGCCAGCAGTTACGGAGCGGGGCGGGAGCAGTACTTC. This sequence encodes CASSYGAGREQYF.

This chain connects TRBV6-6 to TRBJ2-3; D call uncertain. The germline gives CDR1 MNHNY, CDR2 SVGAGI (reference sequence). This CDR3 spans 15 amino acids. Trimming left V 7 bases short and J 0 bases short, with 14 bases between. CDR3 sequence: CASTSRYGSTDTQYF. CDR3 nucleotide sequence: TGTGCCAGCACGTCTCGGTACGGAAGCACAGATACGCAGTATTTT.

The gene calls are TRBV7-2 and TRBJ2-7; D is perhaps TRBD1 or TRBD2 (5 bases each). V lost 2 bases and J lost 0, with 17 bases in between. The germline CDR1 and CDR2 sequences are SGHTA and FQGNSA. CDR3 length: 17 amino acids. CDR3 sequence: CASSLRTGTVSSYEQYV. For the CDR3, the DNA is TGTGCCAGCAGCTTAAGGACCGGGACGGTGAGCTCCTACGAGCAGTACGTC.

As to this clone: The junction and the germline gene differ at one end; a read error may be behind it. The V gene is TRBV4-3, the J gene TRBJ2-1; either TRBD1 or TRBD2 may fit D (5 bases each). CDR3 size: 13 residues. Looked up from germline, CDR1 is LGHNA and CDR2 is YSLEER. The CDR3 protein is CASSQGLGGLEVF. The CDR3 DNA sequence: TGCGCCAGCAGCCAGGGGCTCGGAGGCCTAGAGGTCTTC.

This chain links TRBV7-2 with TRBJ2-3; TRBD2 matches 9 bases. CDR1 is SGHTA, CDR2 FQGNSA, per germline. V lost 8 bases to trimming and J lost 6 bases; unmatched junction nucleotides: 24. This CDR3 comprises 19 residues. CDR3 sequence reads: CASGLPWASSGSGRDTQYF. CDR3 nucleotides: TGTGCCAGCGGTCTCCCTTGGGCCTCTTCGGGGAGCGGGAGGGATACGCAGTATTTT.

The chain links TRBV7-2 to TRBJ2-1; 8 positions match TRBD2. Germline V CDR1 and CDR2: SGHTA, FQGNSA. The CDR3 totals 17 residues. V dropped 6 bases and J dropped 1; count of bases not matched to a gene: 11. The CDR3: CASRYRAGGTSYNEQFF. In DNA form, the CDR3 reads TGTGCCAGCAGGTATCGCGCGGGAGGTACGTCCTACAATGAGCAGTTCTTC. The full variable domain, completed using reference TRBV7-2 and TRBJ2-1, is GAGVSQSPSNKVTEKGKDVELRCDPISGHTALYWYRQSLGQGLEFLIYFQGNSAPDKSGLPSDRFSAERTGGSVSTLTIQRTQQEDSAVYLCASRYRAGGTSYNEQFFGPGTRLTVL.

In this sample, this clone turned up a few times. The CDR3 spells CASSNSGAVGYTF. The CDR3 nucleotides are TGTGCCAGCAGTAATTCAGGGGCGGTCGGCTACACCTTC. The chain couples TRBV25-1 to TRBJ1-2; the D gene is possibly TRBD1 (6 bases). Germline CDR1 and CDR2: MGHDK and SYGVNS. Trimming pared 5 bases from V and 8 bases from J, leaving 15 bases between. The CDR3 has 13 amino acids.

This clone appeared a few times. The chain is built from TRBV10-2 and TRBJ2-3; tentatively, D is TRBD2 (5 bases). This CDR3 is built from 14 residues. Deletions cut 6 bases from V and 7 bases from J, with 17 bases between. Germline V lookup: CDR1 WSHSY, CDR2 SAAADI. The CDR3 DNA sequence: TGCGCCAGCAGCTCTGCGGGCCCCGGGAATACGCAGTATTTT. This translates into CASSSAGPGNTQYF.

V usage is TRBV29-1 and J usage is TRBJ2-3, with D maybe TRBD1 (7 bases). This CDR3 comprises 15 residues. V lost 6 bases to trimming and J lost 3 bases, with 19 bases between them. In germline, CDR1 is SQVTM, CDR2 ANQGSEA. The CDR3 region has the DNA TGCAGCGTCCTCAGGGGGGCCGCTGGTACAGATACGCAGTATTTT. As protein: CSVLRGAAGTDTQYF.

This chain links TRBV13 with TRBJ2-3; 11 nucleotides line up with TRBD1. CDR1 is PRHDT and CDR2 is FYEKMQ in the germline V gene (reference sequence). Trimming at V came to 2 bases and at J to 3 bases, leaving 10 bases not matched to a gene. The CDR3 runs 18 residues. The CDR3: CASSLTPLGTGGTDTQYF. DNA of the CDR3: TGTGCCAGCAGCTTAACGCCCCTTGGGACAGGGGGAACAGATACGCAGTATTTT. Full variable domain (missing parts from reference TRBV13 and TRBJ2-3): AAGVIQSPRHLIKEKRETATLKCYPIPRHDTVYWYQQGPGQDPQFLISFYEKMQSDKGSIPDRFSAQQFSDYHSELNMSSLELGDSALYFCASSLTPLGTGGTDTQYFGPGTRLTVL.

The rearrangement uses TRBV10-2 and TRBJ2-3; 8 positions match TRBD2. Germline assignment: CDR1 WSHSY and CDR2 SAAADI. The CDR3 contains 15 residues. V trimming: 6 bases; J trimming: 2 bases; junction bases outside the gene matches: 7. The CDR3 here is CASRFQRESTDTQYF. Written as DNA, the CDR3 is TGCGCCAGCAGATTCCAGCGGGAGTCCACAGATACGCAGTATTTT.